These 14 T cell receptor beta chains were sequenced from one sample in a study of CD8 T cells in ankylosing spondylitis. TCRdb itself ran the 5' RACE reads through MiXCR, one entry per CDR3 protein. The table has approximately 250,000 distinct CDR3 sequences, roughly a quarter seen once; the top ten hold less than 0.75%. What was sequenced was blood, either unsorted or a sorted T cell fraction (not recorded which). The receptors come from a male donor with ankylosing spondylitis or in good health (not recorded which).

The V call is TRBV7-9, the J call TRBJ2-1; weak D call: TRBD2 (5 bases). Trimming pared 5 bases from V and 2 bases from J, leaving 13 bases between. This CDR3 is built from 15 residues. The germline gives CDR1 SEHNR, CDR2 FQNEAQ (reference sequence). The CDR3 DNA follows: TGTGCCAGCAGCCGCACAGAGGGCGCCTACAATGAGCAGTTCTTC. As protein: CASSRTEGAYNEQFF.

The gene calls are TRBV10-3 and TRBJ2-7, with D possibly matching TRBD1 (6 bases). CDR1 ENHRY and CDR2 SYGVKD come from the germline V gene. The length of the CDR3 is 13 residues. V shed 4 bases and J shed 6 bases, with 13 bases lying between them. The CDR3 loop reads CAISVQQGPEQYF. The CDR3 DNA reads TGTGCCATCAGTGTGCAGCAGGGGCCCGAGCAGTACTTC.

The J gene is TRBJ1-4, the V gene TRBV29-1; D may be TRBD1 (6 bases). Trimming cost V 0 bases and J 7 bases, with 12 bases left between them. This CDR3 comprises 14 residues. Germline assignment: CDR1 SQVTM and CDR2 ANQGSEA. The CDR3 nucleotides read TGCAGCGTTGAAGATCTGGGGGGCAGTGAAAAACTGTTTTTT. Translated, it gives CSVEDLGGSEKLFF.

This chain's CDR3 is CASSFTVSYEQYF. In nucleotides, the CDR3 is TGTGCCAGCAGTTTCACGGTCTCCTACGAGCAGTACTTC. This rearrangement joins TRBV12-3 or TRBV12-4 to TRBJ2-7; D is unresolved. V lost 3 bases and J lost 0, with 6 bases in between. The CDR3 runs to 13 residues.

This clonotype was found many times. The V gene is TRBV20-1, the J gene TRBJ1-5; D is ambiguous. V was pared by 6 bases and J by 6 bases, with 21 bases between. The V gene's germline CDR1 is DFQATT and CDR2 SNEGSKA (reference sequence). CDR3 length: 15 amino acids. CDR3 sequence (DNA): TGCAGTGCCCCCCCGCGTGGGGAAGGTTTTCAGCCCCAGCATTTT. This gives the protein CSAPPRGEGFQPQHF.

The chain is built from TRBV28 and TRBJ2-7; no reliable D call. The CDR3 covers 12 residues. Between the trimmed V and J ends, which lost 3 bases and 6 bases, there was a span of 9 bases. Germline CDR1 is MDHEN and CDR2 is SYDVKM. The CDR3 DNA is TGTGCCAGCAGTTTGGCGCGAATCGAGCAGTACTTC. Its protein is CASSLARIEQYF.

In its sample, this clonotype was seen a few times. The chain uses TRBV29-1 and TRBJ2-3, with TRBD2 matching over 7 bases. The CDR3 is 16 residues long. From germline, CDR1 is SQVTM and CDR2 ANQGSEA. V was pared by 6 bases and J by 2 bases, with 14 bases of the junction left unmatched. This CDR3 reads CSVILSGALPTDTQYF. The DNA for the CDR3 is TGCAGCGTCATCCTCAGCGGGGCCTTACCCACAGATACGCAGTATTTT.

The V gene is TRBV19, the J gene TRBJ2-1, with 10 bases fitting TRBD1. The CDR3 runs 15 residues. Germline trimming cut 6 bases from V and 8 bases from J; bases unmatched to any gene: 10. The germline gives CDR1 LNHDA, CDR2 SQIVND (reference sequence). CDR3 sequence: CASSQSDRGLDEQFF. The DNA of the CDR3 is TGTGCCAGTAGCCAGTCCGACAGGGGGCTGGATGAGCAGTTCTTC.

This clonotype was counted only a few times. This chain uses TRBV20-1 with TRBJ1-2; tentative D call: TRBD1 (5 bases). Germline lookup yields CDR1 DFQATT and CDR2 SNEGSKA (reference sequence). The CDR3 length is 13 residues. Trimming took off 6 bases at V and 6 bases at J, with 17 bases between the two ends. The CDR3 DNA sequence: TGCAGTGCCACCACTCCCCTGGGGGATGGCTACACCTTC. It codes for CSATTPLGDGYTF.

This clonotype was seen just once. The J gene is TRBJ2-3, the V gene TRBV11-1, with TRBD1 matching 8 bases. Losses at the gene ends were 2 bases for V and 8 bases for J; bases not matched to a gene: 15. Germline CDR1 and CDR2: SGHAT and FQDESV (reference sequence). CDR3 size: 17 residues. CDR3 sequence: CASSLSLGQGRGGTQYF. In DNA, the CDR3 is TGTGCCAGCAGCTTATCTCTTGGACAGGGAAGGGGAGGTACGCAGTATTTT.

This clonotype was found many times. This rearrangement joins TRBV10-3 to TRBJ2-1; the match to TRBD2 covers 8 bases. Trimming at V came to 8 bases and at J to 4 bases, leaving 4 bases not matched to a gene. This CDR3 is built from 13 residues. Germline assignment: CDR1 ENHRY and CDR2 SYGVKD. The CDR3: CAIAGGGYNEQFF. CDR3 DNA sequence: TGTGCCATCGCGGGGGGCGGTTACAATGAGCAGTTCTTC.

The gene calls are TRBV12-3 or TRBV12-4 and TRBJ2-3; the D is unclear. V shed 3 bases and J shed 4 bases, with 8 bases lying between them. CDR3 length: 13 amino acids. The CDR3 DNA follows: TGTGCCAGCAGTTTGCAGCAAGCAGATACGCAGTATTTT. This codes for CASSLQQADTQYF.

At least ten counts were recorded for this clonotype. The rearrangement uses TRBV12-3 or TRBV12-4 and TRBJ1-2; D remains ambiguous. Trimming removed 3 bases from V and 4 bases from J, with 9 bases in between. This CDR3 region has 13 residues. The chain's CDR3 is CASSFNMLYGYTF. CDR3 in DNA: TGTGCCAGCAGTTTTAATATGCTCTATGGCTACACCTTC.

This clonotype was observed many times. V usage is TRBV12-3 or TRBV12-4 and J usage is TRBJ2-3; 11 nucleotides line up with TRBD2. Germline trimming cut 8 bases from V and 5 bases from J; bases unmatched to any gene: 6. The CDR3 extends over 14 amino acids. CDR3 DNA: TGTGCCAGCTCGACTAGCGGGGTCCAAGATACGCAGTATTTT. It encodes CASSTSGVQDTQYF.